The 27 T cell receptor beta chains below all came from one sample that was sequenced in a study of blood T cells in healthy people across ages. Through a sample-barcoded 5' primer and a J-beta primer mix, a second PCR was run for about 6 to 11 cycles. TCRdb used MiXCR to reprocess the 5' RACE reads, holding one entry per CDR3 protein. The sample consists of about 580,000 distinct CDR3 sequences, 40% to 55% of them appearing once. The source material was blood. The receptors here all came from an elderly man in good health.

The chain couples TRBV6-2 or TRBV6-3 to TRBJ2-1; 8 nucleotides match TRBD2. Trimming removed 2 bases from V and 5 bases from J; junction bases left unmatched: 5. CDR1 is MNHEY and CDR2 is SVGEGT in the germline V gene. The CDR3 totals 15 residues. The chain's CDR3 is CASSYGRGADNEQFF. Here the CDR3 DNA reads TGTGCCAGCAGTTACGGGCGGGGGGCGGACAATGAGCAGTTCTTC.

The chain uses TRBV7-9 and TRBJ1-4, with TRBD1 as a possible D gene (5 bases). From germline, CDR1 is SEHNR and CDR2 FQNEAQ (reference sequence). The V end was cut by 5 bases, the J end by 0 bases, with 13 bases between. This CDR3 contains 16 residues. The CDR3 nucleotides are TGTGCCAGCAGCCGTGGGGGAACTGCAACTAATGAAAAACTGTTTTTT. This encodes CASSRGGTATNEKLFF.

This clonotype was seen many times. Given a much more abundant clone one base away, this may be a read error. The chain has TRBV6-6 and TRBJ2-3; 7 positions match TRBD2. This CDR3 is 14 amino acids long. In germline, CDR1 is MNHNY, CDR2 SVGAGI (reference sequence). The trim removed 5 bases at V and 5 bases at J, leaving 7 bases unmatched. The CDR3 bases are TGTGCCAGCAGTGACTGGGCTAGCGGAGATACGCAGTATTTT. Translated, it gives CASSDWASGDTQYF.

The chain carries TRBV20-1 and TRBJ2-1; D may be TRBD2 (5 bases). CDR1 DFQATT and CDR2 SNEGSKA come from the germline V gene (reference sequence). The length of the CDR3 is 13 residues. With 5 bases removed from V and 8 bases from J, the gap between germline ends came to 16 bases. CDR3 region: CSALRPPRDEQFF. The CDR3 bases are TGCAGTGCTCTAAGGCCCCCGAGGGATGAGCAGTTCTTC.

V and J are TRBV7-2 and TRBJ2-1, with no clear D. Per germline, CDR1 SGHTA and CDR2 FQGNSA. V gave up 2 bases and J gave up 4 bases, with 6 bases separating them. This CDR3 is 13 amino acids long. Here the CDR3 DNA reads TGTGCCAGCAGCTTAATTGAGTACAATGAGCAGTTCTTC. Amino acid sequence: CASSLIEYNEQFF. The full variable domain, rest sourced from reference TRBV7-2 and TRBJ2-1, is GAGVSQSPSNKVTEKGKDVELRCDPISGHTALYWYRQSLGQGLEFLIYFQGNSAPDKSGLPSDRFSAERTGGSVSTLTIQRTQQEDSAVYLCASSLIEYNEQFFGPGTRLTVL.

The table lists this clonotype with a count of one. The CDR3 protein is CASSQESVSSYNEQFF. The CDR3 region has the DNA TGCGCCAGCAGCCAAGAATCGGTAAGCTCCTACAATGAGCAGTTCTTC. This sequence joins TRBV4-3 and TRBJ2-1, with D unclear. Germline V gene data show CDR1 as LGHNA and CDR2 as YSLEER. V was trimmed by 0 bases and J by 0 bases, leaving 9 bases between them. The CDR3 is 16 amino acids.

This chain uses TRBV9 with TRBJ2-1; 7 bases fit TRBD2. From germline, CDR1 is SGDLS and CDR2 YYNGEE. The V gene end was trimmed by 4 bases and the J gene end by 0 bases; junction bases not matched to a gene: 13. The CDR3 extends over 18 amino acids. CDR3: CASSLTGLTYSSYNEQFF. As DNA, the CDR3 is TGTGCCAGCAGCCTCACGGGACTAACATATAGCTCCTACAATGAGCAGTTCTTC.

This clonotype was counted once. The chain couples TRBV2 to TRBJ1-1; the D is unclear. The CDR3 consists of 13 residues. Germline-derived CDR1 and CDR2 are SNHLY and FYNNEI. V was cut by 8 bases and J by 2 bases, with 12 bases left in between. CDR3 amino acids: CASVGQANTEAFF. The CDR3 region has the DNA TGTGCCAGCGTCGGTCAGGCCAACACTGAAGCTTTCTTT. Drawing the rest from reference TRBV2 and TRBJ1-1, the complete variable domain is EPEVTQTPSHQVTQMGQEVILRCVPISNHLYFYWYRQILGQKVEFLVSFYNNEISEKSEIFDDQFSVERPDGSNFTLKIRSTKLEDSAMYFCASVGQANTEAFFGQGTRLTVV.

The table lists this clonotype with a few counts. The V and J genes are TRBV7-2 and TRBJ2-3; the match to TRBD1 covers 7 bases. Germline CDR1 and CDR2: SGHTA and FQGNSA. The CDR3 loop spans 15 amino acids. J lost 10 bases, V lost 1 base, and 11 bases had no gene match. For the CDR3, the DNA is TGTGCCAGCAGCTTAGAGGCCACCGGGACAGCGTCGCAGTATTTT. Encoded protein: CASSLEATGTASQYF.

The CDR3 loop is CAISAGTGGPETQYF. CDR3 in DNA: TGTGCCATCAGCGCCGGGACAGGGGGCCCAGAGACCCAGTACTTC. The J gene is TRBJ2-5, the V gene TRBV10-3; 12 bases are shared with TRBD1. CDR1 is ENHRY and CDR2 is SYGVKD in the germline V gene. Unmatched junction bases numbered 6, after V lost 6 bases and J lost 4 bases. This CDR3 is 15 amino acids long.

This clonotype was seen only a few times. The genes are TRBV3-1 and TRBJ2-3, with a weak D call TRBD2 (5 bases). The germline V gene encodes CDR1 LGHDT and CDR2 YNNKEL (reference sequence). Trimming shortened V by 2 bases and J by 11 bases, and 14 bases separated the two germline ends. The CDR3 is 13 residues long. CDR3 in amino acids: CASSQSTETRQYF. DNA of the CDR3: TGTGCCAGCAGCCAAAGTACAGAAACTAGGCAGTATTTT.

J is TRBJ1-5 and V is TRBV20-1; tentatively, D is TRBD1 (5 bases). This CDR3 region has 15 residues. Germline V gene data show CDR1 as DFQATT and CDR2 as SNEGSKA (reference sequence). V shed 5 bases and J shed 1 base, with 15 bases lying between them. The chain's CDR3 is CSAAPPGRSNQPQHF. The CDR3 nucleotides read TGCAGTGCTGCTCCCCCAGGGCGGAGCAATCAGCCCCAGCATTTT.

The chain combines TRBV7-9 with TRBJ1-2, with 10 bases fitting TRBD1. The CDR3 contains 15 residues. Losses at the gene ends were 5 bases for V and 8 bases for J; bases not matched to a gene: 11. Germline loops: CDR1 SEHNR, CDR2 FQNEAQ (reference sequence). Here the CDR3 DNA reads TGTGCCAGCAGCGTTTGGGACAGGGGATCGGGGGGCTACACCTTC. Amino acid sequence: CASSVWDRGSGGYTF.

The chain employs TRBV30 and TRBJ1-5; tentative D call: TRBD1 (5 bases). V dropped 0 bases and J dropped 3 bases, with 9 bases sitting between them. The V gene's germline CDR1 is GTSNPN and CDR2 SVGIG (reference sequence). The length of the CDR3 is 14 residues. CDR3 nucleotide sequence: TGTGCCTGGAGTGTTTCAGGGAACAATCAGCCCCAGCATTTT. This translates into CAWSVSGNNQPQHF.

Of note for this clonotype: A read error may explain this, as a much larger clone is one base away. The chain has TRBV6-5 and TRBJ2-5; tentatively, D is TRBD2 (5 bases). Germline-derived CDR1 and CDR2 are MNHEY and SVGAGI. V lost 4 bases and J 11 bases, leaving 35 bases between the germline ends. The length of the CDR3 is 19 residues. The CDR3 DNA reads as TGTGCCAGCAGTTCCTATCCTCTGACGGGAATAGTCTACTACAATGAGCAGTACTTC. Its protein is CASSSYPLTGIVYYNEQYF.

This clonotype has more than one count but fewer than ten. V gene TRBV10-3 combines with J gene TRBJ2-1; 10 nucleotides align to TRBD2. This CDR3 contains 16 residues. The V segment lost 2 bases and the J segment 4 bases; nucleotides outside the gene matches: 5. Germline loops: CDR1 ENHRY, CDR2 SYGVKD. CDR3 nucleotides: TGTGCCATCAGTGAGGACGCTAGCGGGAGTTACAATGAGCAGTTCTTC. Its translation: CAISEDASGSYNEQFF.

The chain couples TRBV10-3 to TRBJ2-5; D remains ambiguous. Trimming stripped 2 bases from V and 3 bases from J, with 7 bases between. From germline, CDR1 is ENHRY and CDR2 SYGVKD. CDR3 length: 13 residues. This CDR3 is CAISEEGKETQYF. CDR3 in DNA: TGTGCCATCAGTGAGGAAGGTAAAGAGACCCAGTACTTC.

The gene calls are TRBV12-3 or TRBV12-4 and TRBJ2-4; D uncertain. The V end was cut by 0 bases, the J end by 0 bases, with 6 bases between. This CDR3 spans 15 amino acids. This CDR3 reads CASSLAFIAKNIQYF. In DNA, the CDR3 is TGTGCCAGCAGTTTAGCGTTTATAGCCAAAAACATTCAGTACTTC.

This rearrangement joins TRBV7-2 to TRBJ2-7; TRBD1 matches 8 bases. After removal of 4 bases from V and 2 bases from J, the junction contained 4 bases not matched to a gene. In germline, CDR1 is SGHTA, CDR2 FQGNSA. The CDR3 is 14 amino acids. CDR3 DNA sequence: TGTGCCAGCAGCTACGGACAGGGTACCTACGAGCAGTACTTC. This translates into CASSYGQGTYEQYF.

This clonotype was seen a few times. The chain has TRBV20-1 and TRBJ2-3, with D perhaps TRBD1 (6 bases). The germline V gene encodes CDR1 DFQATT and CDR2 SNEGSKA (reference sequence). Deletions cut 4 bases from V and 0 bases from J, with 11 bases between. The length of the CDR3 is 14 residues. CDR3 sequence (DNA): TGCAGTGCTATCCGGACAGTTAGCACAGATACGCAGTATTTT. It is translated as CSAIRTVSTDTQYF.

Notes on this clonotype: Given a much more abundant clone one base away, this may be a read error. DNA of the CDR3: TGTGCCAGCAGCAAAGTCCCGGTGTTCAAGACTTACAATGAGCAGTTCTTC. Translating it yields CASSKVPVFKTYNEQFF. This chain uses TRBV21-1 with TRBJ2-1; no check of the table's D call, TRBD1, against the DNA was made. TRBV21-1 is shown as a pseudogene. The CDR3 has 17 amino acids.

The CDR3: CASSFQTTSVTYEQYF. The CDR3 DNA reads TGTGCCAGCAGTTTTCAGACCACTAGCGTAACCTACGAGCAGTACTTC. The rearrangement links TRBV27 to TRBJ2-7; 7 nucleotides align to TRBD2. Germline CDR1 MNHEY, CDR2 SMNVEV (reference sequence). V lost 3 bases to trimming and J lost 2 bases; unmatched junction nucleotides: 10. The CDR3 extends over 16 amino acids.

The chain is built from TRBV7-2 and TRBJ1-2; 7 bases map to TRBD1. The V and J ends lost 5 bases and 2 bases, in that order; junction bases with no gene match: 8. The CDR3 sequence is 15 residues long. CDR1 and CDR2 (germline): SGHTA, FQGNSA. CDR3 DNA sequence: TGTGCCAGCAGCGTAAGACAGGGAATCAACTATGGCTACACCTTC. Protein sequence: CASSVRQGINYGYTF.

The chain employs TRBV24-1 and TRBJ2-1; D is possibly TRBD2 (5 bases). V shed 4 bases and J shed 13 bases, with 19 bases lying between them. This CDR3 is built from 14 residues. Germline V gene sequence: CDR1 KGHDR, CDR2 SFDVKD. As DNA, the CDR3 is TGTGCCACCAGTGACGTCGGACTTTCCAACTTTCAGTTCTTC. Amino acid sequence: CATSDVGLSNFQFF.

V is TRBV7-9 and J is TRBJ2-7; the match to TRBD2 covers 8 bases. V gave up 3 bases and J gave up 3 bases; unmatched junction bases: 10. This CDR3 has 16 residues. The germline V gene encodes CDR1 SEHNR and CDR2 FQNEAQ (reference sequence). The CDR3 spells CASSFPLASGLYEQYF. For the CDR3, the DNA is TGTGCCAGCAGCTTCCCTCTAGCTAGCGGGCTCTACGAGCAGTACTTC.

The chain combines TRBV15 with TRBJ2-7; 12 nucleotides agree with TRBD2. The end of the DNA fits TRBJ2-5 better, so the J call may be wrong. In germline, CDR1 is LNHNV, CDR2 YYDKDF (reference sequence). The CDR3 contains 17 residues. As DNA, the CDR3 is TGTGCCACCAGCAGAGACCCTCTAGCGGGGGGGAAAGAGACCCAGTACTTC. Encoded protein: CATSRDPLAGGKETQYF.

The V gene is TRBV6-2 or TRBV6-3, the J gene TRBJ2-3; either TRBD1 or TRBD2 may supply D (5 bases each). V lost 6 bases and J 2 bases, leaving 12 bases between the germline ends. From germline, CDR1 is MNHEY and CDR2 SVGEGT. CDR3 length: 14 amino acids. CDR3 DNA sequence: TGTGCCAGCAGCCAAACGGGGCTCACAGATACGCAGTATTTT. Amino acid sequence: CASSQTGLTDTQYF.